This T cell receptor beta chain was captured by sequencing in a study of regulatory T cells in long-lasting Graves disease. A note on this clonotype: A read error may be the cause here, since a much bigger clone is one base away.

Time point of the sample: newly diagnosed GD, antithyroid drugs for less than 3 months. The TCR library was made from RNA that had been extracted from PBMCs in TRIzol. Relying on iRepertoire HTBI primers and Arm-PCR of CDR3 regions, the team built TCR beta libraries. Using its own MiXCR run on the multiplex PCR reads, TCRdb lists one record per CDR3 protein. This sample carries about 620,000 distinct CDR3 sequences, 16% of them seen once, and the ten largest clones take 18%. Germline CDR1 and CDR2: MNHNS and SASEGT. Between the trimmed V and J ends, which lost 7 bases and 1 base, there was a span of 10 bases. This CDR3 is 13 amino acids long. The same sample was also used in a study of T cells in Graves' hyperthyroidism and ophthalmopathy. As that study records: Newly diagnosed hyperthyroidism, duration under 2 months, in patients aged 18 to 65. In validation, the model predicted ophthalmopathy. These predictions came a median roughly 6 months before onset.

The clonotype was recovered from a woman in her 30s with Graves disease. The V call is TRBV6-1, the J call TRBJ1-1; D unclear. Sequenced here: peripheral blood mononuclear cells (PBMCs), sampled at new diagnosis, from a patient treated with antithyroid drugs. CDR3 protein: CASMRVTNTEAFF. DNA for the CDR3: TGTGCCAGCATGAGGGTTACGAACACTGAAGCTTTCTTT.